This T cell receptor (beta chain) derives from a study of blood T cell repertoires in COVID-19. V was clipped by 0 bases and J by 1 base, with 11 bases between them. This CDR3 has 16 residues. In germline, CDR1 is SGHDT, CDR2 YYEEEE. The data were produced by immunoSEQ multiplex PCR, yet TCRdb's version contains in-frame clones alone and is incomplete. The sample contains 250,000 to 350,000 clones, around 84% of which appear only once. The J gene is TRBJ2-1, the V gene TRBV5-6; D is perhaps TRBD2 (7 bases). The sequenced sample consisted of peripheral blood. The TCR sequence derives from a human donor with COVID-19, enrolled during active disease. The donor label of this sample is uncertain. Here the CDR3 reads CASSLGGGASYNEQFF. Written as DNA, the CDR3 is TGTGCCAGCAGCTTGGGCGGGGGCGCTTCCTACAATGAGCAGTTCTTC.